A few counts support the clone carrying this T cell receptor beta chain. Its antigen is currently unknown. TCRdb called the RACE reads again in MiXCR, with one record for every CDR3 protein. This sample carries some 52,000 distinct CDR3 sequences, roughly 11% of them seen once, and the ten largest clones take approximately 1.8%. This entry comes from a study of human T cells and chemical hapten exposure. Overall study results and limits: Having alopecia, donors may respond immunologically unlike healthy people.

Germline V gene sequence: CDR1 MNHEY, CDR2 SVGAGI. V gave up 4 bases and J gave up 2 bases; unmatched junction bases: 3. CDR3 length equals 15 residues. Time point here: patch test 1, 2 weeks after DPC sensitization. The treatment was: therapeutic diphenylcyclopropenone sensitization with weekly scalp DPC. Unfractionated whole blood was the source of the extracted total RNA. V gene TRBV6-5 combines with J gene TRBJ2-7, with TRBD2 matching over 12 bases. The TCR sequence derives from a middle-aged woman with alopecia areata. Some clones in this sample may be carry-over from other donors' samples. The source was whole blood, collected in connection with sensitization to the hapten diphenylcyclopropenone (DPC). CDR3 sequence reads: CASSSSSGRAYEQYF. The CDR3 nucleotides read TGTGCCAGCAGTTCCTCTAGCGGGAGGGCCTACGAGCAGTACTTC.